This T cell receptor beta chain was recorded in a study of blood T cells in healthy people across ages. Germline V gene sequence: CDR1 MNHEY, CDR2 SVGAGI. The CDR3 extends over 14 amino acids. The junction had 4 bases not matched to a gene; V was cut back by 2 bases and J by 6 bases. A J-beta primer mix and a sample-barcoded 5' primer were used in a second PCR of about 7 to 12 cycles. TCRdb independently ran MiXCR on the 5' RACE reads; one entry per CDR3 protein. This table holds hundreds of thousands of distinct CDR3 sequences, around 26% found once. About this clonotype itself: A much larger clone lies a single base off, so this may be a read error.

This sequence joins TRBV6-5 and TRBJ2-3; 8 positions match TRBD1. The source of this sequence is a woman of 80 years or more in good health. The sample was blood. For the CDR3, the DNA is TGTGCCAGCAGTTACGACAGGGGTGGCGATACGCAGTATTTT. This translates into CASSYDRGGDTQYF.